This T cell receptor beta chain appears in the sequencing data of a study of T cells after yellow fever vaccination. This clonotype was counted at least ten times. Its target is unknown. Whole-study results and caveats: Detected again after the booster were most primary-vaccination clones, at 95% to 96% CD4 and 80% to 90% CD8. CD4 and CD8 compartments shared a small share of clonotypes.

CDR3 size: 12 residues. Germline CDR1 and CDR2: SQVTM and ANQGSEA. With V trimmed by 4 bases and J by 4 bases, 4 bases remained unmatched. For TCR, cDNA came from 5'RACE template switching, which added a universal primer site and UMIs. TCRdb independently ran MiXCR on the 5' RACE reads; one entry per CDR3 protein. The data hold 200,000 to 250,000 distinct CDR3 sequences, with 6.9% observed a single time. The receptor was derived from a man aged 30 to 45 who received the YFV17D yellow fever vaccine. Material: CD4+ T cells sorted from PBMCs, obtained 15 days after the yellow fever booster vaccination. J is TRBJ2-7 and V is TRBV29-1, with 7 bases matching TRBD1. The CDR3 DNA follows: TGCAGCGTTGTTGTCAGGGGGTACGAGCAGTACTTC. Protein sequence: CSVVVRGYEQYF.